This T cell receptor (beta chain) stems from a study of radiation and T cells in renal cell carcinoma. Looking at the study overall: Nephrectomy followed 15 Gy stereotactic body radiation by 4 weeks.

Time point given: baseline pretreatment blood. Treatment noted: 15 Gy SBRT to primary tumor, nephrectomy 4 weeks later. The patient's renal cell carcinoma had clear cell pathology. V lost 3 bases to trimming and J lost 3 bases, with 8 bases between them. CDR3 length: 14 residues. Germline V gene lookup returns CDR1 SNHLY and CDR2 FYNNEI. Some clones are missing from TCRdb's copy, which holds only in-frame ones; the method was immunoSEQ multiplex PCR. The sample consists of 130,000 or so clones, around nine tenths of them appearing once. The source material was blood, sampled from a patient whose treatment included radiotherapy and nephrectomy. The receptor comes from a woman in her forties or fifties with renal cell carcinoma. This rearrangement joins TRBV2 to TRBJ2-2, with D maybe TRBD2 (6 bases). The chain's CDR3 is CASSDRDYTGELFF. The CDR3 DNA sequence: TGTGCCAGCAGTGACAGGGACTACACCGGGGAGCTGTTTTTT.